This T cell receptor beta chain was recovered during a study of cytomegalovirus exposure and HLA in healthy donors. On the study more broadly: A prior analysis found 95 million to 140 million unique TCR beta sequences from some 190 million T cells.

PCR amplification relied on 60 Vbeta primers (plus 13 Jbeta primers). The method was immunoSEQ multiplex PCR; TCRdb's version includes in-frame clones alone and lacks a portion of them. The profile shows more than 150,000 clones, about 77% of them singletons. Germline V gene lookup returns CDR1 MDHEN and CDR2 SYDVKM. The CDR3 runs to 16 residues. J lost 2 bases, V lost 5 bases, and 8 bases had no gene match. All donors participated as healthy donors of bone marrow. Sequencing input: PBMCs. V usage is TRBV28 and J usage is TRBJ2-2, with 7 bases lining up with TRBD2. This TCR came from a woman in her thirties in good health and CMV-seropositive. The CDR3 sequence is CASSPPGGGNTGELFF. In nucleotides, the CDR3 is TGTGCCAGCAGTCCCCCGGGAGGAGGCAACACCGGGGAGCTGTTTTTT.